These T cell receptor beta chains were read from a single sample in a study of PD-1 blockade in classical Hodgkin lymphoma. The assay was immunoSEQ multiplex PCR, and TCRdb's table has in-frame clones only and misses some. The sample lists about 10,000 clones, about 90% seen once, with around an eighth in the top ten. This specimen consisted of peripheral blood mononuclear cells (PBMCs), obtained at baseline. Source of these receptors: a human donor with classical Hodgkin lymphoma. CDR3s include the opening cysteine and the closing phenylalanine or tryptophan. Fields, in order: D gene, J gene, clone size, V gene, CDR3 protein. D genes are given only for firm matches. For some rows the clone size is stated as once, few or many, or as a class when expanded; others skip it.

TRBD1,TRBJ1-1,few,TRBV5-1,CASSLGPGQGRPGFF
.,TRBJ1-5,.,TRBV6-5,CASMQGEGDQPQHF
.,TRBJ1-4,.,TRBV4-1,CASSPRQAAEKLFF
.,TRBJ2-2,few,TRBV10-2,CASSNLNTAPSLRELFF
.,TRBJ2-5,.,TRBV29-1,CSVAKTVLETQYF
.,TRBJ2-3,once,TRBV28,CASSSPPSLADTQYF
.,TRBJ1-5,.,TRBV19,CASSILPGHQPQHF
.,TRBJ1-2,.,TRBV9,CASSVDSTNYGYTF
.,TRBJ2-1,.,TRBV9,CASSVSGQGIGNEQFF
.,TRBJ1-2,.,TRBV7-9,CASSPSLGGFSYGYTF
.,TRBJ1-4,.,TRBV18,CASSPSDTLNEKLFF
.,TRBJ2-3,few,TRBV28,CASSPPTQLTDTQYF
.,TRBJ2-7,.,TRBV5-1,CASSLGAPGYEQYF
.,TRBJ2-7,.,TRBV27,CASSYTGTSYEQYF
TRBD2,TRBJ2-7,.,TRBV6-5,CASSLSGAGEQYF
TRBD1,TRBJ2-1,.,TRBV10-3,CAISGGTGSNEQFF
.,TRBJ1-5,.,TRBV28,CASSLYTQVHRSQHF
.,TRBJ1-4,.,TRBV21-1,CATISEGPPKLATNEKLFF